The present TCR beta chain was sequenced within a study of shared clonotypes between healthy human individuals. Study conclusions and caveats: Generation probability values for non-shared clonotypes were lower than those for clonotypes shared by all four donors.

Points on this clone: The antigen is undetermined.

Method: immunoSEQ multiplex PCR; TCRdb's copy keeps in-frame clones and lacks some. The sample lists approximately 710,000 clones, 90% occurring once. Germline V gene data show CDR1 as MNHEY and CDR2 as SMNVEV (reference sequence). J gave up 0 bases and V 8 bases, and 16 bases lay outside the gene matches. This CDR3 has 18 residues. This rearrangement joins TRBV27 to TRBJ2-7; 10 bases fit TRBD2. This TCR was recovered from a man between 18 and 35 years old in good health. Some clones in this sample may be carry-over from other donors' samples. The sample was memory CD8+ T cells from PBMCs. Subset of the sample: CD45RO+ cells pooled with CCR7-negative TemRA cells. The CDR3 DNA is TGTGCCAGCGCTCTCTCAAGCGGGAGGGCCCAGAGCTCCTACGAGCAGTACTTC. It codes for CASALSSGRAQSSYEQYF.